What follows is one TCR beta chain and its context. Its antigen remains unidentified. This entry is derived from a study of human T cells and chemical hapten exposure. Study overall: Slight volume differences across pooled libraries mainly accounted for varying per-sample TCR yields.

This CDR3 is built from 10 residues. Germline V CDR1 and CDR2: LNHDA, SQIVND (reference sequence). The germline V and J ends were trimmed by 10 bases and 10 bases, with 12 bases remaining between them. TCRdb re-derived calls from the RACE reads in MiXCR, one entry per CDR3 protein. The repertoire holds about 56,000 distinct CDR3 sequences, with about 9.3% as singletons. The time point here: patch test 1, 2 weeks after DPC sensitization. The treatment was: therapeutic diphenylcyclopropenone sensitization with weekly scalp DPC. Findings of the study overall: Having alopecia, donors may respond immunologically unlike healthy people. Among expanded TCRs, significantly more large CDR3 similarity clusters formed than among controls.

The sequences come from whole blood, collected in connection with sensitization to the hapten diphenylcyclopropenone (DPC). The genes are TRBV19 and TRBJ2-3; D remains ambiguous. This clonotype was sampled from a woman between 35 and 50 years old with alopecia areata. Some clones in this sample may be carry-over from other donors' samples. CDR3 sequence reads: CAIAWSPQYF. The CDR3 coding sequence is TGTGCCATCGCGTGGTCTCCGCAGTATTTT.